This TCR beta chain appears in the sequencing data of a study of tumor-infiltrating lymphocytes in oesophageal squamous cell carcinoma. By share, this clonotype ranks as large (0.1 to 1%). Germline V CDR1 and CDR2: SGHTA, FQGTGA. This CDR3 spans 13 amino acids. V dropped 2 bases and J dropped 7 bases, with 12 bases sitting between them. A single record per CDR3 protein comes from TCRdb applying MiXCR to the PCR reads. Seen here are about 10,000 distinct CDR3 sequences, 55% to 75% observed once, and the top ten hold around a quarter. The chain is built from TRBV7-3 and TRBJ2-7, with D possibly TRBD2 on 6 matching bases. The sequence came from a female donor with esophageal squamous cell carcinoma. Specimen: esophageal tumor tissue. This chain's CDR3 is CASSLGGWGEQYF. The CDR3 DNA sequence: TGTGCCAGCAGCTTAGGGGGGTGGGGTGAGCAGTACTTC.